The T cell receptor (beta chain) under discussion was sequenced for a study of shared clonotypes between healthy human individuals. Background on the study: Used for every donor were three CD4 naive, three CD4 memory, two CD8 naive and one CD8 memory plate.

CDR1 and CDR2 (germline): MNHEY, SMNVEV (reference sequence). The CDR3 is 14 residues long. Trimming cost V 0 bases and J 0 bases, with 6 bases left between them. Terminally differentiated effector memory CD45RA+ cells were excluded by CCR7 positive selection of CD45RO-negative cells. Recent vaccinations or acute infections were absent in the healthy HIV-negative adult donors. Caucasian adults living in Nashville, Tennessee, provided all samples. Details on this clone: Its antigen is undetermined.

Assay used: immunoSEQ multiplex PCR; TCRdb lists only in-frame clones, some missing. This table has hundreds of thousands of clones, about 92% appearing once. Regarding the study as a whole: A handful of donors shared 4.5% to 6.5% of their naive CD4 clonotypes.

The sequenced sample was naive CD8+ T cells sorted from blood. This TCR was sampled from a young man in good health. The chain uses TRBV27 and TRBJ2-7, with D possibly being TRBD2 (5 bases). As DNA, the CDR3 is TGTGCCAGCAGTTTATCTAGCGTCTCCTACGAGCAGTACTTC. Protein product: CASSLSSVSYEQYF.